Sequencing of this T cell receptor (beta chain) was carried out in a study of blood T cells in healthy people across ages. Using a J-beta primer mix together with a sample-barcoded 5' primer, a second PCR was run for about 6 to 12 cycles. TCRdb reanalysed the 5' RACE reads using MiXCR and keeps one entry per CDR3 protein. The profile shows roughly 1.5 million distinct CDR3 sequences, roughly 43% of them singletons. Study outcomes and limitations: More naive CD4+ cells and higher diversity were found in long-lived than in aged donors.

Trimming at V came to 8 bases and at J to 4 bases, leaving 8 bases not matched to a gene. Germline V CDR1 and CDR2: MNHEY, SVGEGT. The CDR3 has 15 amino acids. This clonotype was seen more than once but under ten times. Its antigen is still unknown. V is TRBV6-2 or TRBV6-3 and J is TRBJ2-7; 13 bases are shared with TRBD2. The sample was blood. This TCR derives from a woman aged 18-29 years in good health. CDR3: CASGQGTSGTYEQYF. CDR3 coding DNA: TGTGCCAGCGGCCAAGGGACTAGCGGGACTTACGAGCAGTACTTC.